This TCR delta chain was captured by sequencing in a study of Vδ1+ human thymocytes. J gave up 0 bases and V 1 base, and 16 bases lay outside the gene matches. The CDR3 is made up of 21 amino acids. Germline V gene data show CDR1 as TSWWSYY and CDR2 as QGS. Concerning this clone itself: Its antigen is as yet unknown.

Study-level points and caveats: Around 18% of thymic delta-chain sequences were Vdelta2, with few Vdelta3, unlike blood Vdelta1+ controls. TRG sequences recurred across donors, whereas TRD sequences stayed essentially private. The authors advised highly purified populations and single-cell validation. Thymic TRG and TRD repertoires appeared highly polyclonal.

RNA was extracted from the cells and then reverse transcribed. The CDR3 regions were amplified by multiplex PCR from V-gene primers to a constant-region primer. TCRdb re-called clones from the multiplex PCR reads via CATT. The sample holds tens of thousands of delta-chain clones, about 15% seen once. Thymocytes were sorted as CD3+ TCRVdelta1+ TCRVdelta2- after alphabeta T cell depletion. Sequencing input: Vdelta1+ gamma-delta thymocytes from the thymus. Subset in this sample: FACS-sorted CD3+ TCRalphabeta- TCRVdelta1+ TCRVdelta2- thymocytes. The source of this sequence is a girl under three years old who had congenital heart surgery. The V and J genes are TRDV1 and TRDJ1; TRDD3 matches at 11 bases. Here the CDR3 DNA reads TGTGCTCTTGGGGAACGCTACCTACGTGGGGGATACGTCCCTGACACCGATAAACTCATCTTT. It specifies CALGERYLRGGYVPDTDKLIF.